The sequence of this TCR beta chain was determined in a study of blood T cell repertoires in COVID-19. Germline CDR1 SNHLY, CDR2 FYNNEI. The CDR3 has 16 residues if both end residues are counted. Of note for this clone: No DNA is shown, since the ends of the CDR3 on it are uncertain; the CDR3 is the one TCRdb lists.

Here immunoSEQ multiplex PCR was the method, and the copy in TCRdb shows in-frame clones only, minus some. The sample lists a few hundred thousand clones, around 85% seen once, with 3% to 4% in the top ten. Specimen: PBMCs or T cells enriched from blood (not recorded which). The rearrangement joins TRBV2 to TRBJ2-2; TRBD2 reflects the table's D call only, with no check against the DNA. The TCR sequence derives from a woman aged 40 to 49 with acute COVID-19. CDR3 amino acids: CASRRAGAGAPGSCFF.